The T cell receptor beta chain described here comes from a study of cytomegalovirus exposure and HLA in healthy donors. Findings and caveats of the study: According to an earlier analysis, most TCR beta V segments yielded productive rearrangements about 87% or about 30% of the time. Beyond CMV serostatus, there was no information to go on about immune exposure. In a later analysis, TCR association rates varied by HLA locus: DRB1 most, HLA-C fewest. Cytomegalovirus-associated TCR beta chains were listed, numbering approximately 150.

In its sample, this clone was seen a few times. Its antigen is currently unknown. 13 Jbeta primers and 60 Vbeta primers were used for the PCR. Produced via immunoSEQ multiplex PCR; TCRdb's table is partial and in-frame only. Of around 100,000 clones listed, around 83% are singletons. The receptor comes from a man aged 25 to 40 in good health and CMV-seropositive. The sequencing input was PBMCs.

Written as DNA, the CDR3 is TGTGCCAGCAGCCAACCGACCCCTCAAGGACAGGCAGACGGCTACACCTTC. Amino acid sequence: CASSQPTPQGQADGYTF. The chain uses TRBV4-2 and TRBJ1-2; 7 nucleotides align to TRBD1. Germline values: CDR1 LGHNA, CDR2 YNFKEQ. The V segment lost 2 bases and the J segment 8 bases; nucleotides outside the gene matches: 17. This CDR3 has 17 residues.